The 27 T cell receptor beta chains in this list originate from one sample, sequenced in a study of shared clonotypes between healthy human individuals. Repertoires were generated with immunoSEQ multiplex PCR, while TCRdb's copy carries only in-frame clones and drops some. Of 2 million to 2.5 million clones in the sample, under 95% were seen once. The specimen was naive CD4+ T cells from PBMCs. As for subset: CD45RA+ positively selected. The origin of the receptors is a man aged 18 to 29 in good health. Some clones in this sample may be carry-over from other donors' samples.

The chain couples TRBV7-2 to TRBJ1-2; the D gene is possibly TRBD1 (6 bases). CDR1 is SGHTA and CDR2 is FQGNSA in the germline V gene. This CDR3 is 14 amino acids long. The V end lost 6 bases, the J end lost 4 bases, and 15 bases lay between the germline ends. In DNA, the CDR3 is TGTGCCAGCAGAGGGGGATACGGCCCCTATGGCTACACCTTC. This translates into CASRGGYGPYGYTF. Full variable domain (rest looked up from reference TRBV7-2 and TRBJ1-2): GAGVSQSPSNKVTEKGKDVELRCDPISGHTALYWYRQSLGQGLEFLIYFQGNSAPDKSGLPSDRFSAERTGGSVSTLTIQRTQQEDSAVYLCASRGGYGPYGYTFGSGTRLTVV.

This rearrangement joins TRBV29-1 to TRBJ1-2, with TRBD1 as a possible D gene (5 bases). The CDR3 is 12 residues long. Germline-derived CDR1 and CDR2 are SQVTM and ANQGSEA. Trimming shortened V by 5 bases and J by 7 bases, and 14 bases separated the two germline ends. CDR3 protein: CSVRVKGAGYTF. The CDR3 DNA sequence: TGCAGCGTTAGGGTCAAAGGGGCTGGCTACACCTTC.

The chain uses TRBV30 and TRBJ2-1; D is ambiguous. Trimming left V 7 bases short and J 7 bases short, with 14 bases between. This CDR3 region has 12 residues. Germline V gives CDR1 GTSNPN, CDR2 SVGIG (reference sequence). The CDR3 nucleotides read TGTGCCTCCGATAATGATGTAAATGAGCAGTTCTTC. It translates to CASDNDVNEQFF. The full variable domain, with the rest looked up from reference TRBV30 and TRBJ2-1, is SQTIHQWPATLVQPVGSPLSLECTVEGTSNPNLYWYRQAAGRGLQLLFYSVGIGQISSEVPQNLSASRPQDRQFILSSKKLLLSDSGFYLCASDNDVNEQFFGPGTRLTVL.

J is TRBJ1-2 and V is TRBV20-1, with 7 bases aligning to TRBD1. The trim removed 7 bases at V and 4 bases at J, leaving 3 bases unmatched. Per germline, CDR1 DFQATT and CDR2 SNEGSKA (reference sequence). The CDR3 loop spans 11 amino acids. The CDR3 DNA sequence: TGCAGTGAAGGGGGCCTCTATGGCTACACCTTC. As protein: CSEGGLYGYTF.

A single count supports this clone. This chain joins TRBV9 and TRBJ2-7, with 9 bases that match TRBD1. The CDR3 runs 14 residues. V lost 3 bases and J lost 4; bases outside the gene matches: 5. Germline CDR1 is SGDLS and CDR2 is YYNGEE. The CDR3 loop reads CASSGGQGGYEQYF. The CDR3 DNA reads as TGTGCCAGCAGCGGGGGACAGGGTGGGTACGAGCAGTACTTC.

V and J are TRBV28 and TRBJ1-2; perhaps TRBD1 as D (5 bases). The germline V gene encodes CDR1 MDHEN and CDR2 SYDVKM. This CDR3 comprises 15 residues. V shed 4 bases and J shed 8 bases, with 20 bases lying between them. The CDR3 spells CASSSAGKYRLGYTF. Written as DNA, the CDR3 is TGTGCCAGCAGTTCAGCAGGAAAATACAGGTTGGGCTACACCTTC.

This chain links TRBV6-4 with TRBJ1-3; D may be TRBD1 (6 bases). This CDR3 has 13 amino acids. Germline CDR1 MRHNA, CDR2 SNTAGT. The ends were cut back, 4 bases at V and 4 bases at J, with 8 bases in the middle. The CDR3, as DNA: TGTGCCAGCAGTGCGGACAGCGGAAACACCATATATTTT. This gives the protein CASSADSGNTIYF.

The V call is TRBV5-1, the J call TRBJ2-6, with TRBD2 identical over 7 bases. Germline values: CDR1 SGHRS, CDR2 YFSETQ. The trim removed 5 bases at V and 1 base at J, leaving 9 bases unmatched. The length of the CDR3 is 17 residues. CDR3 coding DNA: TGCGCCAGCAGTACAGCGGGACCGGGGTCTGGGGCCAACGTCCTGACTTTC. This gives the protein CASSTAGPGSGANVLTF.

CDR3 bases: TGTGCCAGCAGCGTAGGTGGGACTAGCGGGAGCTTTAGGACAGATACGCAGTATTTT. Amino acid sequence: CASSVGGTSGSFRTDTQYF. This rearrangement joins TRBV9 to TRBJ2-3; 14 bases agree with TRBD2. Germline CDR1 is SGDLS and CDR2 is YYNGEE. V lost 0 bases, J lost 3 bases, and 9 bases stayed unmatched. The CDR3 totals 19 residues.

V usage is TRBV4-1 and J usage is TRBJ2-1; D might be TRBD2 (5 bases). CDR1 and CDR2 from the germline V gene are MGHRA and YSYEKL. This CDR3 has 15 residues. Trimming removed 6 bases at V and 0 bases at J, with 12 bases between. In DNA, the CDR3 is TGCGCCAGCAGAAGCGGCTACCTCTCCTACAATGAGCAGTTCTTC. Protein sequence: CASRSGYLSYNEQFF.

V gene TRBV10-3 combines with J gene TRBJ2-1, with D perhaps matching TRBD1 (6 bases). The CDR3 runs 17 residues. CDR1 is ENHRY and CDR2 is SYGVKD in the germline V gene. Trimming cost V 6 bases and J 0 bases, with 18 bases left between them. CDR3 nucleotides: TGTGCCATCAGGGACCCTTACAGGGACCCCTCCTACAATGAGCAGTTCTTC. This codes for CAIRDPYRDPSYNEQFF.

This clone was seen just once. The rearrangement links TRBV19 to TRBJ2-7; possibly TRBD1 or TRBD2 for D (6 bases each). The CDR3 runs 15 residues. CDR1 is LNHDA, CDR2 SQIVND, per germline (reference sequence). V was clipped by 6 bases and J by 2 bases, with 17 bases between them. The chain's CDR3 is CASSRGPGAPYEQYF. CDR3 DNA sequence: TGTGCCAGTAGCCGGGGGCCGGGAGCTCCCTACGAGCAGTACTTC.

The gene calls are TRBV28 and TRBJ2-2; D unclear. The CDR3 has 13 residues. V gave up 6 bases and J gave up 2 bases, with 7 bases separating them. Germline-derived CDR1 and CDR2 are MDHEN and SYDVKM. The DNA for the CDR3 is TGTGCCAGCAGGCTAACCAACACCGGGGAGCTGTTTTTT. Its protein is CASRLTNTGELFF.

Only a few counts were recorded for this clone. V usage is TRBV18 and J usage is TRBJ1-2; no firm D call. CDR1 KGHSH and CDR2 LQKENI come from the germline V gene. The CDR3 is 13 amino acids. Trimming left V 6 bases short and J 4 bases short, with 12 bases between. The CDR3 sequence is CASSATPGYGYTF. CDR3 coding DNA: TGTGCCAGCTCGGCGACCCCGGGCTATGGCTACACCTTC.

The rearrangement uses TRBV9 and TRBJ2-5, with 15 bases lining up with TRBD2. The germline CDR1 and CDR2 sequences are SGDLS and YYNGEE. There are 17 residues in the CDR3. The V and J ends lost 2 bases and 5 bases, in that order; junction bases with no gene match: 7. In DNA form, the CDR3 reads TGTGCCAGCAGCGTGGGGACTAGCGGGAGGTCGGGGGAGACCCAGTACTTC. Amino acid sequence: CASSVGTSGRSGETQYF.

To note about this clone: Distinct nucleotide sequences in the sample also encode this CDR3. The V call is TRBV9, the J call TRBJ2-1; TRBD2 matches 7 bases. The CDR3 has 15 residues. With V trimmed by 0 bases and J by 8 bases, 8 bases remained unmatched. Per germline, CDR1 SGDLS and CDR2 YYNGEE. The CDR3 coding sequence is TGTGCCAGCAGCGTAGAGGCGGGAGCGGTCTATGAGCAGTTCTTC. Translated: CASSVEAGAVYEQFF.

The V gene is TRBV19, the J gene TRBJ2-2; D is possibly TRBD2 (5 bases). From germline, CDR1 is LNHDA and CDR2 SQIVND (reference sequence). With 6 bases removed from V and 0 bases from J, the gap between germline ends came to 29 bases. This CDR3 is 21 amino acids long. The CDR3, as DNA: TGTGCCAGTAGCAAGACTGGCTGGCAGCTGAGTAGCGCTACGAACACCGGGGAGCTGTTTTTT. This encodes CASSKTGWQLSSATNTGELFF.

The chain couples TRBV11-3 to TRBJ2-6; 7 bases match TRBD2. CDR3 length equals 17 residues. CDR1 and CDR2 (germline): SGHNT, YENEEA. With 5 bases clipped from V and 4 bases from J, the junction kept 11 bases outside the gene matches. CDR3 residues: CASSPGGRHRGANVLTF. The CDR3 DNA is TGTGCCAGCAGCCCGGGAGGCAGGCATCGGGGGGCCAACGTCCTGACTTTC.

This clone was observed a single time. V usage is TRBV30 and J usage is TRBJ1-4; D remains unclear. V was trimmed by 8 bases and J by 4 bases, leaving 14 bases between them. The CDR3 consists of 13 residues. The germline V gene encodes CDR1 GTSNPN and CDR2 SVGIG (reference sequence). The CDR3 reads CAAPGFNNEKLFF. The CDR3 region has the DNA TGTGCCGCCCCCGGGTTTAATAATGAAAAACTGTTTTTT.

This clone was found once. The chain has TRBV9 and TRBJ1-2; TRBD1 might be the D (5 bases). Trimming took 3 bases from V and 2 from J, leaving 14 bases between them. Per the germline V gene, CDR1 is SGDLS and CDR2 is YYNGEE. The CDR3 contains 15 residues. The CDR3 sequence is CASSAWAGHNYGYTF. The CDR3 nucleotides read TGTGCCAGCAGCGCCTGGGCAGGGCACAACTATGGCTACACCTTC.

The V gene is TRBV28, the J gene TRBJ2-3, with 10 bases that match TRBD1. CDR1 is MDHEN, CDR2 SYDVKM, per germline. The CDR3 has 16 residues. V was clipped by 3 bases and J by 5 bases; unmatched bases: 8. CDR3: CASSFGTGDLRDTQYF. Written as DNA, the CDR3 is TGTGCCAGCAGTTTCGGGACAGGGGATCTGAGAGATACGCAGTATTTT.

This clone was recorded once. The chain recombines TRBV7-2 with TRBJ1-2; the D is unclear. V was cut by 5 bases and J by 4 bases, with 14 bases left in between. This CDR3 spans 14 amino acids. In germline, CDR1 is SGHTA, CDR2 FQGNSA. The CDR3 DNA follows: TGTGCCAGCAGCCCGCCCGGAGGTGGCTATGGCTACACCTTC. It yields the protein CASSPPGGGYGYTF.

CDR3 sequence (DNA): TGCGCCAGCAGGCTCTCAGGAAGCACTGAAGCTTTCTTT. Encoded protein: CASRLSGSTEAFF. This rearrangement joins TRBV5-1 to TRBJ1-1; D gene unclear. Germline values: CDR1 SGHRS, CDR2 YFSETQ. Trimming removed 5 bases at V and 4 bases at J, with 12 bases between. CDR3 length equals 13 residues.

The chain uses TRBV19 and TRBJ1-3; D not resolved. CDR1 and CDR2 (germline): LNHDA, SQIVND (reference sequence). The CDR3 runs to 14 residues. Trimming stripped 6 bases from V and 0 bases from J, with 9 bases between. The CDR3: CASSPSRSGNTIYF. CDR3 coding DNA: TGTGCCAGTAGCCCGTCCCGCTCTGGAAACACCATATATTTT.

The J gene is TRBJ2-2, the V gene TRBV13, with no clear D. In germline, CDR1 is PRHDT, CDR2 FYEKMQ (reference sequence). V was shortened by 1 base and J by 3 bases, with 6 bases between the two germline ends. The CDR3 sequence is 14 residues long. The CDR3 region is CASSLDYHTGELFF. Here the CDR3 DNA reads TGTGCCAGCAGCTTAGACTACCACACCGGGGAGCTGTTTTTT. The full variable domain, completed using reference TRBV13 and TRBJ2-2, is AAGVIQSPRHLIKEKRETATLKCYPIPRHDTVYWYQQGPGQDPQFLISFYEKMQSDKGSIPDRFSAQQFSDYHSELNMSSLELGDSALYFCASSLDYHTGELFFGEGSRLTVL.

V usage is TRBV19 and J usage is TRBJ1-5; possibly TRBD1 for D (5 bases). V lost 9 bases, J lost 2 bases, and 14 bases lay in between. Germline V gene data show CDR1 as LNHDA and CDR2 as SQIVND (reference sequence). This CDR3 region has 14 residues. The CDR3 here is CASRLGARNQPQHF. CDR3 bases: TGTGCCAGCCGTCTCGGGGCCCGCAATCAGCCCCAGCATTTT.

The genes are TRBV12-1 and TRBJ2-1; TRBD2 was called by the table and not checked on the DNA. TRBV12-1 is an annotated pseudogene. The CDR3 loop spans 15 amino acids. The CDR3 reads CASSFGLAGDNEQFF. CDR3 nucleotides: TGTGCCAGCAGCTTTGGACTAGCGGGCGACAATGAGCAGTTCTTC.